This TCR beta chain was recovered during a study of CD8+CD57+ T cells in acquired aplastic anemia. Study-wide background: Sorted CD4+ plus CD8+ cells gave DNA averaging approximately 3.2 ug.

A word on this clonotype: Its specificity is unknown.

Previously, flow cytometry had revealed CD8+CD57+ cell expansion in the patients chosen for sequencing. For CDR3 and TCR beta VDJ profiling, genomic DNA was the template used. Via MiXCR, TCRdb re-called the reads, giving one row per CDR3 protein. Of over 150,000 distinct CDR3 sequences in the sample, less than 60% were seen once. The length of the CDR3 is 11 residues. Per germline, CDR1 SGHNT and CDR2 YYREEE (reference sequence). Trimming took 4 bases from V and 6 from J, leaving 8 bases between them. Findings and caveats of the study: Significant differences in CD8+ Simpson's diversity were not observed between patients and controls.

Sequenced: sorted CD4+, CD8+, or CD8+CD57+ T cells (not recorded which) from PBMCs. This receptor was obtained from a human donor with aplastic anemia. The chain recombines TRBV5-4 with TRBJ2-7; D may be TRBD2 (6 bases). The CDR3, as DNA: TGTGCCAGCAGCGGGGGAGGCGAGCAGTACTTC. Amino acids: CASSGGGEQYF.